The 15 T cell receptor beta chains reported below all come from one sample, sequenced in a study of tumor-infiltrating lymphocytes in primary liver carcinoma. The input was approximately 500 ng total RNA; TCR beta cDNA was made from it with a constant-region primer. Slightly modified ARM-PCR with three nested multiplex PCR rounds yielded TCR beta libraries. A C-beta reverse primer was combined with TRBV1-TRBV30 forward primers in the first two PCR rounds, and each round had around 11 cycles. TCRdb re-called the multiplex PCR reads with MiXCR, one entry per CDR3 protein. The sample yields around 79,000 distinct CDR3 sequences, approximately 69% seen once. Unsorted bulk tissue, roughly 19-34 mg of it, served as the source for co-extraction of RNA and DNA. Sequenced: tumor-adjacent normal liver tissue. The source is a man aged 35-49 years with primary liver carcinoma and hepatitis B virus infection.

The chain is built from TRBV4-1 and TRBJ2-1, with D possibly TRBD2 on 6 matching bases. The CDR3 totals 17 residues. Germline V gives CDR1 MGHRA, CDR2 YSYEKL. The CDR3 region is CPNSQGLAESSCNEQFF. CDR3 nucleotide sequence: TGCCCCAACAGCCAGGGCTTAGCGGAAAGCTCTTGTAATGAGCAGTTCTTC.

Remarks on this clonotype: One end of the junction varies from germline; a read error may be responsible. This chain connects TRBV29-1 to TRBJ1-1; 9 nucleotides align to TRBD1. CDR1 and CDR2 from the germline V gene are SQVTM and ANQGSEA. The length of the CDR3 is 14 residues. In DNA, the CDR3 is TGCAGCATAGGACAGGGGTTGGAGAACACTGAAGCTTTTTTT. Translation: CSIGQGLENTEAFF.

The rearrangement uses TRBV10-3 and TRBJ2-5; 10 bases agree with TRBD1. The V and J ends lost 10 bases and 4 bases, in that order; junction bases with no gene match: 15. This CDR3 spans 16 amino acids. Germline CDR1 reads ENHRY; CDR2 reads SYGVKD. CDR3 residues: CATGLGQGVLGETQYF. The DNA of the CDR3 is TGTGCCACGGGGCTAGGACAGGGGGTCTTGGGAGAGACCCAGTACTTC.

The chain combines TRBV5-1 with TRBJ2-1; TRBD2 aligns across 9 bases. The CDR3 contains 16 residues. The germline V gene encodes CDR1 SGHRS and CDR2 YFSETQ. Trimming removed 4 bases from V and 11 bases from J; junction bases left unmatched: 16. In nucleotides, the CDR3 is TGCGCCAGCAGCGGGAAGGTAGCGGGGGCCTACATTAAGCAGTTCTTC. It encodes CASSGKVAGAYIKQFF.

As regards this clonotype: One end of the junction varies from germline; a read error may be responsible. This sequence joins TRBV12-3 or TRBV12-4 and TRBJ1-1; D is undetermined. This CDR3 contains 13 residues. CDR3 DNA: TGTACCAGCAGTCTACGGGTGGATACTGAAGCTTTCTTT. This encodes CTSSLRVDTEAFF.

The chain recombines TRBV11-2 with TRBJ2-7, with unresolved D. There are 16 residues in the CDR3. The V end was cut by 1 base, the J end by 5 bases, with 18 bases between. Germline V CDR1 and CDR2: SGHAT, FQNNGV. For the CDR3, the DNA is TGTGCCAGCAGCTTAGGTTTTAGGGTGGGGTTCAACGAGCAGTACTTC. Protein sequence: CASSLGFRVGFNEQYF.

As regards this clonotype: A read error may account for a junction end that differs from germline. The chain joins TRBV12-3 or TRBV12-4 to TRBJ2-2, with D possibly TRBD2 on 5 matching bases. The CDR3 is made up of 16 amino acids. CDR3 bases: TGTGCCAACAGTCCCGGACTGAAACGGGTCACCCGGGAGCTGTTTTTT. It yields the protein CANSPGLKRVTRELFF.

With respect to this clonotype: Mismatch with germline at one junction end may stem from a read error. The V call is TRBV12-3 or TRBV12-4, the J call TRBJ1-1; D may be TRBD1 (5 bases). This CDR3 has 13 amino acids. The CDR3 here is CASRTITDIEASF. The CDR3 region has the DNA TGTGCCAGCAGGACTATAACGGACATTGAAGCTTCCTTT.

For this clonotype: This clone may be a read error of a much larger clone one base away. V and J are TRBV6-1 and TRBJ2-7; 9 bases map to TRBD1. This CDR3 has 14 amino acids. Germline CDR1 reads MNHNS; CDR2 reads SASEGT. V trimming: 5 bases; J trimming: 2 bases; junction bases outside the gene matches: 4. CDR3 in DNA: TGTGCCAGCAGTATCGGGACAGGGCCCTACGAGCAGTACTTC. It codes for CASSIGTGPYEQYF.

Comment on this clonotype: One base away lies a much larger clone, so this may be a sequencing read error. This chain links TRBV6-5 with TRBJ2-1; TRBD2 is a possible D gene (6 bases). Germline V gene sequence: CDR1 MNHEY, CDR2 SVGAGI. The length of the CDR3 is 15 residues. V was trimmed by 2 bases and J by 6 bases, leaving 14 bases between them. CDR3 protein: CASSYRTTSPNEQFF. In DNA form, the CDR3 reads TGTGCCAGCAGTTACCGGACTACCAGCCCCAATGAGCAGTTCTTC.

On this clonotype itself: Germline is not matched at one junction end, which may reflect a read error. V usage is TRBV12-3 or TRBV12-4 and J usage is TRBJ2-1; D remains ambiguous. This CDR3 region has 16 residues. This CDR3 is CASNPLFGRSYNEQFF. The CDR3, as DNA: TGTGCCAGCAATCCTTTGTTCGGACGGTCCTACAATGAGCAATTCTTC.

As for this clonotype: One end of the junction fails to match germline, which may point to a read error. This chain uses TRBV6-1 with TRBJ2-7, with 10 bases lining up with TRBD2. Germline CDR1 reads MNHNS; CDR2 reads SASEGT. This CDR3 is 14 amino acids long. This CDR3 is CVSGAGLALYEQYF. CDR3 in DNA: TGTGTCAGCGGTGCGGGACTAGCGCTCTACGAGCAGTACTTC.

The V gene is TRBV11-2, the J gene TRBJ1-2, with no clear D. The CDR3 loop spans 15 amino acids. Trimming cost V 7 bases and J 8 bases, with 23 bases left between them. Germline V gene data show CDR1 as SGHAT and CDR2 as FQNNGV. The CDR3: CASNLSELFLEGYTF. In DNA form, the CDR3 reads TGTGCCAGCAACCTTTCCGAGCTCTTTCTCGAGGGCTACACCTTC.

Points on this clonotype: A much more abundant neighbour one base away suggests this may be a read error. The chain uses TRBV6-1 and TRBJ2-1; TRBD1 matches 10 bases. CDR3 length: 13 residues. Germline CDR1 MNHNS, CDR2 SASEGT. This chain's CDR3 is CTSSEGTGDEQFF. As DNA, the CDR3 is TGTACCAGCAGTGAAGGGACAGGGGATGAGCAGTTCTTC.

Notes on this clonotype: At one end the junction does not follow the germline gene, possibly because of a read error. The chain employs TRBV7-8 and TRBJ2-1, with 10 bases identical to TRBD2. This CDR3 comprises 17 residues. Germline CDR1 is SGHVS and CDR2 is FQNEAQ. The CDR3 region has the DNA TGTACCAGCAGCTTGTTACGGGGTAGCGGGAGGACCAATGAGCAGTTCTTC. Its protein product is CTSSLLRGSGRTNEQFF.